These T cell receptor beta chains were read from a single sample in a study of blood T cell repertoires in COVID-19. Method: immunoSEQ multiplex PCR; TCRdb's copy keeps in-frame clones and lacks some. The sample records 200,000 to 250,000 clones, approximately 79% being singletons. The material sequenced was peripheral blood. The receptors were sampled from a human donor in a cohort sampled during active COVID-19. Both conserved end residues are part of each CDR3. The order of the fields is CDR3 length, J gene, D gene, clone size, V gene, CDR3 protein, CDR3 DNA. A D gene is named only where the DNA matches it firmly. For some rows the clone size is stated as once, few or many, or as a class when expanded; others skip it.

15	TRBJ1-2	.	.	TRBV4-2	CASSLSEGVGYGYTF	TGTGCCAGCAGCCTTTCCGAGGGGGTAGGCTATGGCTACACCTTC
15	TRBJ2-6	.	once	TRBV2	CASSEQDTGANVLTF	TGTGCCAGCAGTGAACAGGACACTGGGGCCAACGTCCTGACTTTC
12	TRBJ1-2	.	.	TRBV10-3	CAISEYTEGYTF	TGTGCCATCAGTGAGTATACTGAGGGCTACACCTTC
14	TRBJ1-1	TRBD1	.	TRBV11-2	CASSGRQGRTEAFF	TGTGCCAGCAGCGGCAGACAGGGGAGGACTGAAGCTTTCTTT
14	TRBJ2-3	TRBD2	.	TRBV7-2	CASSYLLAGEGQYF	TGTGCCAGCAGCTACCTACTAGCGGGAGAAGGGCAGTATTTT
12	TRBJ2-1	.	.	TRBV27	CASSLFRSEQFF	TGTGCCAGCAGTTTATTCCGGAGTGAGCAGTTCTTC
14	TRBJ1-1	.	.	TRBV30	CAWSVKGSNTEAFF	TGTGCCTGGAGTGTAAAGGGGTCGAACACTGAAGCTTTCTTT
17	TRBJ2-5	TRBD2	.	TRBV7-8	CASSQGTSGGVIETQYF	TGTGCCAGCAGCCAAGGGACTAGCGGGGGCGTTATCGAGACCCAGTACTTC
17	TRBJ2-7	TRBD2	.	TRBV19	CASSIRGTSGRSYEQYF	TGTGCCAGTAGTATCCGAGGGACTAGCGGGAGGTCCTACGAGCAGTACTTC
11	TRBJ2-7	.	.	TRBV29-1	CSVESAWEQYF	TGCAGCGTTGAAAGCGCCTGGGAGCAGTACTTC
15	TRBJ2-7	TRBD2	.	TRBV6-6	CASSLWTSGTFEQYF	TGTGCCAGCAGTTTGTGGACTAGCGGGACGTTCGAGCAGTACTTC
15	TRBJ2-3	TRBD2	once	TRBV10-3	CAISASGSWTDTQYF	TGTGCCATCAGTGCTAGCGGGAGTTGGACAGATACGCAGTATTTT
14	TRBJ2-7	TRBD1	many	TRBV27	CASSGTGGPYEQYF	TGTGCCAGCAGCGGCACAGGGGGCCCCTACGAGCAGTACTTC
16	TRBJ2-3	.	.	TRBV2	CASSEGGGLITDTQYF	TGTGCCAGCAGTGAAGGGGGAGGACTGATCACAGATACGCAGTATTTT
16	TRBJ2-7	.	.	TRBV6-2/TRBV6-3	CASSYFRGTPSYEQYF	TGTGCCAGCAGTTACTTCAGGGGTACTCCTTCCTACGAGCAGTACTTC
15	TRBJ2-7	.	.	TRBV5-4	CASSRTAGNRYEQYF	TGTGCCAGCAGCCGGACTGCGGGGAACCGCTACGAGCAGTACTTC
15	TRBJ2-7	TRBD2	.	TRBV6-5	CASSYSRPSGYEQYF	TGTGCCAGCAGTTACTCGCGTCCTAGCGGGTACGAGCAGTACTTC
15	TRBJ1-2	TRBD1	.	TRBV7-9	CASTNRDRAGYGYTF	TGTGCCAGCACCAACCGGGACAGGGCGGGCTATGGCTACACCTTC
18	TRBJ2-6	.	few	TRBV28	CASSLGAGAVSGANVLTF	TGTGCCAGCAGTTTGGGTGCAGGTGCAGTCTCTGGGGCCAACGTCCTGACTTTC
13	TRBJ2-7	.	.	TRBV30	CAWSVVSGVEQYF	TGTGCCTGGAGTGTAGTGTCAGGGGTCGAGCAGTACTTC
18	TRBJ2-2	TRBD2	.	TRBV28	CASSGWTSGILDTGELFF	TGTGCCAGCAGTGGATGGACTAGCGGGATCTTGGACACCGGGGAGCTGTTTTTT
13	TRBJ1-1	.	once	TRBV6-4	CASRGGDSAEAFF	TGTGCCAGCAGAGGCGGGGATTCAGCTGAAGCTTTCTTT
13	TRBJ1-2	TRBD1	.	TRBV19	CASSSDRGYGYTF	TGTGCCAGTAGCTCCGACAGGGGCTATGGCTACACCTTC
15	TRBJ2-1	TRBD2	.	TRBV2	CASSQSGSSYNEQFF	TGTGCCAGCAGCCAGAGCGGGAGCTCCTACAATGAGCAGTTCTTC
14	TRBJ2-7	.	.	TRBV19	CASSFGLPAYEQYF	TGTGCCAGTAGTTTTGGACTTCCCGCCTACGAGCAGTACTTC
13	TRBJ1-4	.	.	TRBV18	CASSQAFGEKLFF	TGTGCCAGCTCCCAGGCCTTTGGTGAAAAACTGTTTTTT
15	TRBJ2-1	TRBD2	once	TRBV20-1	CSASAPSGNYNEQFF	TGCAGTGCTAGTGCACCTAGCGGGAACTACAATGAGCAGTTCTTC
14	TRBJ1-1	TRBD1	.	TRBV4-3	CASSQVPQGDEAFF	TGCGCCAGCAGCCAAGTTCCGCAGGGGGATGAAGCTTTCTTT
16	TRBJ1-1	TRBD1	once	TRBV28	CASSLGGGRADTEAFF	TGTGCCAGCAGTTTAGGAGGGGGCAGGGCGGACACTGAAGCTTTCTTT
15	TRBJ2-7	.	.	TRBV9	CASSPEAGGGYEQYF	TGTGCCAGCAGCCCCGAGGCGGGTGGAGGATACGAGCAGTACTTC
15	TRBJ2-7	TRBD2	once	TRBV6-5	CASSYSPSGTYEQYF	TGTGCCAGCAGTTACTCTCCTAGCGGGACTTACGAGCAGTACTTC
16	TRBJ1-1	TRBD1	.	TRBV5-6	CASSRPGTGANTEAFF	TGTGCCAGCAGCCGTCCCGGGACAGGGGCGAACACTGAAGCTTTCTTT
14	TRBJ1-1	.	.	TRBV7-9	CASSLAGGRTEAFF	TGTGCCAGCAGCTTAGCGGGGGGGCGGACTGAAGCTTTCTTT
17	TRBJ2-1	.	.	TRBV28	CASSRLRWRAPYNEQFF	TGTGCCAGCAGCCGCCTTAGATGGAGAGCCCCCTACAATGAGCAGTTCTTC
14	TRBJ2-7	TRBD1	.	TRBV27	CASKIRGTAYEQYF	TGTGCCAGCAAGATCAGGGGGACCGCCTACGAGCAGTACTTC
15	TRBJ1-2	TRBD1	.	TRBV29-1	CSPHPPTGAGYGYTF	TGCAGCCCTCACCCCCCCACAGGGGCTGGGTATGGCTACACCTTC
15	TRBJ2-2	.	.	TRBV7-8	CASSLEWTVTGELFF	TGTGCCAGCAGCTTAGAGTGGACAGTTACCGGGGAGCTGTTTTTT
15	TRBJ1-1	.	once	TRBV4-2	CASSPNWGGNTEAFF	TGTGCCAGCAGCCCAAACTGGGGGGGGAACACTGAAGCTTTCTTT
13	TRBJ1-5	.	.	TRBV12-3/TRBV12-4	CASTRTVNQPQHF	TGTGCCAGCACCCGGACAGTCAATCAGCCCCAGCATTTT
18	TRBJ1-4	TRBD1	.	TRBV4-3	CASSQDLTGGVLNEKLFF	TGCGCCAGCAGCCAAGATCTGACAGGGGGAGTACTTAATGAAAAACTGTTTTTT
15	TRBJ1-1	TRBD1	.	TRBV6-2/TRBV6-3	CASSSWRTGVTEAFF	TGTGCCAGCAGTTCGTGGAGGACAGGGGTAACTGAAGCTTTCTTT
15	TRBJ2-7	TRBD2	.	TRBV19	CASSPRLAGGYEQYF	TGTGCCAGTAGTCCCCGACTAGCGGGAGGTTACGAGCAGTACTTC
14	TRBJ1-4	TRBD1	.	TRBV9	CASSGTGVREKLFF	TGTGCCAGCAGCGGGACAGGGGTTCGCGAAAAACTGTTTTTT
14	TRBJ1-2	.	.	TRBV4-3	CASSQSTGNYGYTF	TGCGCCAGCAGCCAGTCCACAGGAAACTATGGCTACACCTTC
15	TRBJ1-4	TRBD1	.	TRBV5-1	CASSWTGQGNEKLFF	TGCGCCAGCAGCTGGACCGGACAGGGGAATGAAAAACTGTTTTTT
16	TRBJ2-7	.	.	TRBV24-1	CATSDSDSRKSYEQYF	TGTGCCACCAGTGACTCCGACAGTCGAAAAAGCTACGAGCAGTACTTC
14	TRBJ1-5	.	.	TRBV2	CASREGSFAQPQHF	TGTGCCAGCCGGGAGGGTTCGTTCGCTCAGCCCCAGCATTTT
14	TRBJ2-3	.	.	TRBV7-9	CASSLALYTDTQYF	TGTGCCAGCAGCTTAGCTCTGTACACAGATACGCAGTATTTT
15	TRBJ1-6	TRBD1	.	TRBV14	CASSQRQGGLSPLHF	TGTGCCAGCAGCCAGAGACAGGGGGGACTTTCACCCCTCCACTTT
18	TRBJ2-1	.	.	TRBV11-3	CASSLGGSAGLSYNEQFF	TGTGCCAGCAGCTTAGGGGGGTCAGCGGGTCTCTCCTACAATGAGCAGTTCTTC
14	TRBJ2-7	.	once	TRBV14	CASSRSDTSYEQYF	TGTGCCAGCAGCCGATCCGACACCTCCTACGAGCAGTACTTC
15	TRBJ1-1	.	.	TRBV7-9	CASSVTGHGNTEAFF	TGTGCCAGCAGCGTTACCGGACACGGGAACACTGAAGCTTTCTTT
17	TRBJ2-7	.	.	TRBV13	CASSLAAGQTIPYEQYF	TGTGCCAGCAGCTTAGCCGCGGGACAGACAATACCCTACGAGCAGTACTTC
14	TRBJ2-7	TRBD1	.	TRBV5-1	CASTPGQRVHEQYF	TGCGCCAGCACCCCGGGACAGAGGGTCCACGAGCAGTACTTC
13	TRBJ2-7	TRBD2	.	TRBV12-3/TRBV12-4	CASSSSGRDEQYF	TGTGCCAGCAGTTCTAGCGGGAGAGACGAGCAGTACTTC
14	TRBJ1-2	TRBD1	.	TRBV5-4	CASARDRVNYGYTF	TGTGCCAGCGCCCGGGACAGGGTGAACTATGGCTACACCTTC
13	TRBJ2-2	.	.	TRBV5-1	CASSPSTTGELFF	TGCGCCAGCAGCCCCTCTACCACCGGGGAGCTGTTTTTT
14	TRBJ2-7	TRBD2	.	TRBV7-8	CASSLEAGGDEQYF	TGTGCCAGCAGCTTAGAAGCGGGAGGGGACGAGCAGTACTTC